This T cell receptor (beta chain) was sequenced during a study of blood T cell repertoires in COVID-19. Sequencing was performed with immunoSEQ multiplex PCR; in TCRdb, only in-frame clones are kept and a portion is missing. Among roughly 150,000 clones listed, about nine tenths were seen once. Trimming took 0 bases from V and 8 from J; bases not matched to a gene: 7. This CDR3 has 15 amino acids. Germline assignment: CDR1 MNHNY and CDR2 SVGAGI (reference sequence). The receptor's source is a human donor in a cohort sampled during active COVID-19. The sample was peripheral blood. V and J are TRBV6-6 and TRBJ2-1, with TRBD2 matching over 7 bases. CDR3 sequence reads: CASSYSWSRGDEQFF. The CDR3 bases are TGTGCCAGCAGTTACTCGTGGAGCCGGGGGGATGAGCAGTTCTTC.